These 23 T cell receptor beta chains share one sample of origin, sequenced in a study of control samples from healthy donors and cancer patients. Sequencing was performed with immunoSEQ multiplex PCR; in TCRdb, only in-frame clones are kept and a portion is missing. The profile covers some 150,000 clones, with 91% appearing a single time and about 7.1% taken by the ten largest. Sequencing was carried out using blood. These receptors were obtained from a man in his late teens or twenties in good health.

The chain joins TRBV4-1 to TRBJ1-2; D gene uncertain. V was clipped by 3 bases and J by 4 bases, with 9 bases between them. This CDR3 comprises 13 residues. Germline assignment: CDR1 MGHRA and CDR2 YSYEKL. Here the CDR3 DNA reads TGCGCCAGCAGCCATCGGGTTTCCTATGGCTACACCTTC. This sequence encodes CASSHRVSYGYTF.

V and J are TRBV2 and TRBJ2-5; 9 positions agree with TRBD2. The germline CDR1 and CDR2 sequences are SNHLY and FYNNEI. This CDR3 contains 14 residues. V was pared by 6 bases and J by 2 bases, with 4 bases of the junction left unmatched. The CDR3: CASRSGGNQETQYF. CDR3 nucleotide sequence: TGTGCCAGCAGGAGCGGGGGGAATCAAGAGACCCAGTACTTC.

The chain employs TRBV10-3 and TRBJ1-2; unclear D gene. The CDR3 extends over 14 amino acids. The germline V gene has CDR1 ENHRY and CDR2 SYGVKD. V was clipped by 6 bases and J by 8 bases, with 19 bases between them. Written as DNA, the CDR3 is TGTGCCATCAGCGCCTTGTTGGGGTCGAAAGGCTACACCTTC. Protein product: CAISALLGSKGYTF.

In this sample, this clone turned up once. The gene calls are TRBV6-2 or TRBV6-3 and TRBJ2-7; perhaps TRBD1 as D (5 bases). The length of the CDR3 is 14 residues. The V and J ends lost 0 bases and 5 bases respectively, with 11 bases between them. Germline CDR1 reads MNHEY; CDR2 reads SVGEGT. CDR3 amino acids: CASSYSSGRHEQYF. CDR3 nucleotide sequence: TGTGCCAGCAGTTACTCTTCAGGGCGGCACGAGCAGTACTTC.

This clone appeared a single time. The V call is TRBV7-2, the J call TRBJ1-2, with 7 bases identical to TRBD1. CDR3 size: 15 residues. V was clipped by 2 bases and J by 6 bases; unmatched bases: 9. The germline V gene encodes CDR1 SGHTA and CDR2 FQGNSA. The CDR3 region has the DNA TGTGCCAGCAGCTTATCCCTTTTCGGACAGGATGGCTACACCTTC. Encoded protein: CASSLSLFGQDGYTF.

The gene calls are TRBV4-1 and TRBJ2-7; 8 bases line up with TRBD1. The CDR3 runs 15 residues. Germline loops: CDR1 MGHRA, CDR2 YSYEKL. V gave up 2 bases and J gave up 6 bases; unmatched junction bases: 9. The CDR3 reads CASSQHTGTGGEQYF. The CDR3 DNA reads TGCGCCAGCAGCCAACATACCGGGACAGGAGGCGAGCAGTACTTC.

This chain joins TRBV5-1 and TRBJ1-1, with a weak D call TRBD1 (6 bases). The CDR3 is made up of 16 amino acids. Germline loops: CDR1 SGHRS, CDR2 YFSETQ. Between the trimmed V and J ends, which lost 0 bases and 0 bases, there was a span of 12 bases. The CDR3 DNA follows: TGCGCCAGCAGCTTGGGGGACACAATTTTGAACACTGAAGCTTTCTTT. It yields the protein CASSLGDTILNTEAFF.

This sequence joins TRBV7-3 and TRBJ1-3, with 7 bases identical to TRBD1. In germline, CDR1 is SGHTA, CDR2 FQGTGA. This CDR3 is 16 amino acids long. Trimming removed 0 bases from V and 0 bases from J; junction bases left unmatched: 2. The CDR3 DNA reads as TGTGCCAGCAGCTTAACGGGACAGATCTCTGGAAACACCATATATTTT. This gives the protein CASSLTGQISGNTIYF. Combining the CDR3 with reference TRBV7-3 and TRBJ1-3 gives the whole variable domain GAGVSQTPSNKVTEKGKYVELRCDPISGHTALYWYRQSLGQGPEFLIYFQGTGAADDSGLPNDRFFAVRPEGSVSTLKIQRTERGDSAVYLCASSLTGQISGNTIYFGEGSWLTVV.

The rearrangement uses TRBV11-2 and TRBJ1-6; 8 nucleotides agree with TRBD1. In germline, CDR1 is SGHAT, CDR2 FQNNGV. Trimming removed 1 base from V and 17 bases from J; junction bases left unmatched: 7. The CDR3 length is 13 residues. This CDR3 is CASSLGRQGIFHF. CDR3 nucleotide sequence: TGTGCCAGCAGCTTAGGAAGACAGGGGATCTTCCACTTT.

The chain employs TRBV10-3 and TRBJ1-2; D unresolved. This CDR3 contains 11 residues. V was clipped by 8 bases and J by 8 bases, with 12 bases between them. Germline CDR1 is ENHRY and CDR2 is SYGVKD. The CDR3, as DNA: TGTGCCATCTTTGGAGGGCCCGGCTACACCTTC. This gives the protein CAIFGGPGYTF.

The rearrangement uses TRBV13 and TRBJ1-5; D remains ambiguous. The CDR3 spans 12 residues. Germline lookup yields CDR1 PRHDT and CDR2 FYEKMQ (reference sequence). The V end was cut by 5 bases, the J end by 3 bases, with 5 bases between. The CDR3 DNA reads TGTGCCAGCAGCATCCTCAATCAGCCCCAGCATTTT. Translation gives CASSILNQPQHF.

The V gene is TRBV4-1, the J gene TRBJ1-2; D is unresolved. CDR1 and CDR2 (germline): MGHRA, YSYEKL. V was cut by 0 bases and J by 4 bases, with 9 bases left in between. The length of the CDR3 is 14 residues. Here the CDR3 reads CASSQDRTAYGYTF. The CDR3 region has the DNA TGCGCCAGCAGCCAAGATAGGACTGCCTATGGCTACACCTTC.

The chain combines TRBV7-9 with TRBJ1-5; unclear D gene. Trimming cost V 5 bases and J 2 bases, with 10 bases left between them. Per the germline V gene, CDR1 is SEHNR and CDR2 is FQNEAQ (reference sequence). The CDR3 sequence is 14 residues long. The CDR3 DNA is TGTGCCAGCAGCGATCAACTGGGCAATCAGCCCCAGCATTTT. Protein: CASSDQLGNQPQHF.

CDR3 sequence (DNA): TGTGCCAGCAGCTTAGGGTACAATGAGCAGTTCTTC. This codes for CASSLGYNEQFF. The chain joins TRBV7-2 to TRBJ2-1, with D uncertain. V was shortened by 1 base and J by 4 bases, with 2 bases between the two germline ends. CDR3 length equals 12 residues. The germline V gene has CDR1 SGHTA and CDR2 FQGNSA.

The chain has TRBV7-9 and TRBJ2-1; 11 positions agree with TRBD1. Germline V gene data show CDR1 as SEHNR and CDR2 as FQNEAQ (reference sequence). The CDR3 has 16 amino acids. V lost 5 bases and J lost 7; bases outside the gene matches: 10. For the CDR3, the DNA is TGTGCCAGCAGCCCGCTCCGGGACAGGGGGGGGAATGAGCAGTTCTTC. It yields the protein CASSPLRDRGGNEQFF.

The rearrangement joins TRBV19 to TRBJ1-2, with 7 bases aligning to TRBD1. The CDR3 runs 18 residues. V was clipped by 2 bases and J by 1 base; unmatched bases: 13. The germline gives CDR1 LNHDA, CDR2 SQIVND (reference sequence). This CDR3 is CASSIRPFRDSLNYGYTF. The CDR3 nucleotides read TGTGCCAGTAGTATAAGGCCCTTTCGGGACAGCCTTAACTATGGCTACACCTTC.

The sample holds one count of this clone. The chain carries TRBV5-1 and TRBJ1-1, with 9 bases aligning to TRBD1. The junction had 8 bases not matched to a gene; V was cut back by 0 bases and J by 8 bases. The CDR3 extends over 15 amino acids. The germline V gene has CDR1 SGHRS and CDR2 YFSETQ. In DNA, the CDR3 is TGCGCCAGCAGCTTGGACGGGACAGGGATATCGGAAGCTTTCTTT. Its protein product is CASSLDGTGISEAFF.

This clone was counted a single time. V usage is TRBV7-9 and J usage is TRBJ2-3; 8 nucleotides agree with TRBD2. Germline V gene lookup returns CDR1 SEHNR and CDR2 FQNEAQ (reference sequence). V lost 2 bases, J lost 3 bases, and 4 bases stayed unmatched. The CDR3 length is 15 residues. CDR3 nucleotides: TGTGCCAGCAGCTTAAGGGGCGGGGGGACAGATACGCAGTATTTT. Translating it yields CASSLRGGGTDTQYF. Full variable domain (outside the CDR3, taken from reference TRBV7-9 and TRBJ2-3): DTGVSQNPRHKITKRGQNVTFRCDPISEHNRLYWYRQTLGQGPEFLTYFQNEAQLEKSRLLSDRFSAERPKGSFSTLEIQRTEQGDSAMYLCASSLRGGGTDTQYFGPGTRLTVL.

V and J are TRBV5-1 and TRBJ2-5, with TRBD2 matching 11 bases. Germline CDR1 reads SGHRS; CDR2 reads YFSETQ. The CDR3 is made up of 15 amino acids. J lost 4 bases, V lost 5 bases, and 7 bases had no gene match. The CDR3 DNA reads TGCGCCAGCAGGGATAGCGGGGGGGCACCAGAGACCCAGTACTTC. This codes for CASRDSGGAPETQYF. The full variable domain, its missing parts supplied by reference TRBV5-1 and TRBJ2-5, is KAGVTQTPRYLIKTRGQQVTLSCSPISGHRSVSWYQQTPGQGLQFLFEYFSETQRNKGNFPGRFSGRQFSNSRSEMNVSTLELGDSALYLCASRDSGGAPETQYFGPGTRLLVL.

This chain joins TRBV4-1 and TRBJ1-1; no definite D call. The CDR3 is 14 residues long. Germline CDR1 and CDR2: MGHRA and YSYEKL. Trimming took off 0 bases at V and 4 bases at J, with 9 bases between the two ends. For the CDR3, the DNA is TGCGCCAGCAGCCAAGAAAGGATATCCACTGAAGCTTTCTTT. Protein product: CASSQERISTEAFF.

The DNA of the CDR3 is TGCGCCAGCAGCTTCCCCCCTCGGGCGGGGCCTCCTTACGAGCAGTACTTC. It translates to CASSFPPRAGPPYEQYF. The genes are TRBV5-1 and TRBJ2-7; D is possibly TRBD2 (6 bases). Germline V gene data show CDR1 as SGHRS and CDR2 as YFSETQ. This CDR3 has 17 amino acids. V lost 2 bases, J lost 4 bases, and 22 bases lay in between.

This clone was seen a few times. The J gene is TRBJ1-2, the V gene TRBV19; 7 bases match TRBD1. This CDR3 is 15 amino acids long. CDR1 and CDR2 (germline): LNHDA, SQIVND (reference sequence). V trimming: 5 bases; J trimming: 0 bases; junction bases outside the gene matches: 6. The CDR3 reads CASSLQGQSNYGYTF. The CDR3 DNA is TGTGCCAGTAGTCTCCAGGGACAGTCTAACTATGGCTACACCTTC. The full variable domain, rest sourced from reference TRBV19 and TRBJ1-2, is DGGITQSPKYLFRKEGQNVTLSCEQNLNHDAMYWYRQDPGQGLRLIYYSQIVNDFQKGDIAEGYSVSREKKESFPLTVTSAQKNPTAFYLCASSLQGQSNYGYTFGSGTRLTVV.

The chain has TRBV7-3 and TRBJ2-1; TRBD2 is a possible D gene (6 bases). Germline lookup yields CDR1 SGHTA and CDR2 FQGTGA. With 5 bases removed from V and 6 bases from J, the gap between germline ends came to 20 bases. The CDR3 has 16 amino acids. The chain's CDR3 is CASSQLGQGLANEQFF. DNA of the CDR3: TGTGCCAGCAGCCAGCTGGGGCAGGGACTGGCCAATGAGCAGTTCTTC.